The 25 T cell receptor beta chains in this list originate from one sample, sequenced in a study of blood T cell repertoires in COVID-19. TCRdb's copy holds only in-frame clones and misses some; the assay was immunoSEQ multiplex PCR. In the table there are around 26,000 clones, 82% of which are singletons. The sequenced material came from peripheral blood. These TCRs come from a man older than 75 with active or convalescent COVID-19.

The chain employs TRBV19 and TRBJ2-7; unclear D gene. This CDR3 spans 11 amino acids. Germline V gene lookup returns CDR1 LNHDA and CDR2 SQIVND (reference sequence). Trimming removed 4 bases at V and 4 bases at J, with 5 bases between. CDR3 DNA: TGTGCCAGTAGTAGAGGTTACGAGCAGTACTTC. Protein sequence: CASSRGYEQYF.

The chain combines TRBV18 with TRBJ1-5, with 9 bases fitting TRBD1. Unmatched junction bases numbered 21, after V lost 4 bases and J lost 5 bases. The CDR3 spans 20 residues. CDR1 is KGHSH, CDR2 LQKENI, per germline. CDR3 DNA: TGTGCCAGCTCACGGGAAATACCGGGACAGGGTTATCCTATGTATCAGCCCCAGCATTTT. The encoded protein is CASSREIPGQGYPMYQPQHF.

This chain joins TRBV7-9 and TRBJ2-1; 10 bases fit TRBD2. CDR1 and CDR2 from the germline V gene are SEHNR and FQNEAQ (reference sequence). This CDR3 spans 15 amino acids. After removal of 3 bases from V and 10 bases from J, the junction contained 9 bases not matched to a gene. CDR3 protein: CASSFASGGRPEQFF. In DNA, the CDR3 is TGTGCCAGCAGCTTTGCTAGCGGGGGCCGGCCGGAGCAGTTCTTC.

This rearrangement joins TRBV3-1 (or the pseudogene TRBV3-2) to TRBJ2-3; weak D call: TRBD2 (5 bases). Germline values: CDR1 LGHDT, CDR2 YNNKEL (reference sequence). Trimming took off 2 bases at V and 0 bases at J, with 15 bases between the two ends. This CDR3 has 17 amino acids. CDR3 loop: CASSQFVSRTSTDTQYF. In DNA form, the CDR3 reads TGTGCCAGCAGCCAATTTGTTAGCAGGACTAGCACAGATACGCAGTATTTT.

This sequence joins TRBV2 and TRBJ2-4; a weak D match, TRBD1 (6 bases). V was trimmed by 6 bases and J by 1 base, leaving 19 bases between them. Per germline, CDR1 SNHLY and CDR2 FYNNEI. The CDR3 is 17 amino acids. CDR3 sequence reads: CASRGDRQTGAKNIQYF. DNA for the CDR3: TGTGCCAGCAGGGGCGACAGGCAAACGGGGGCCAAAAACATTCAGTACTTC.

This clone is labeled medium-sized. The chain couples TRBV9 to TRBJ2-2; D not certain. Per germline, CDR1 SGDLS and CDR2 YYNGEE. Trimming took off 6 bases at V and 4 bases at J, with 7 bases between the two ends. The CDR3 is 12 residues long. CDR3 amino acids: CASTESTGELFF. In DNA, the CDR3 is TGTGCCAGCACCGAGTCCACCGGGGAGCTGTTTTTT. Looking up the rest from reference TRBV9 and TRBJ2-2 gives the full variable domain: DSGVTQTPKHLITATGQRVTLRCSPRSGDLSVYWYQQSLDQGLQFLIQYYNGEERAKGNILERFSAQQFPDLHSELNLSSLELGDSALYFCASTESTGELFFGEGSRLTVL.

The chain has TRBV5-4 and TRBJ2-7, with 8 bases aligning to TRBD1. Looked up from germline, CDR1 is SGHNT and CDR2 is YYREEE (reference sequence). Trimming removed 0 bases from V and 3 bases from J; junction bases left unmatched: 2. This CDR3 contains 14 residues. This chain's CDR3 is CASSLGQGLYEQYF. CDR3 DNA: TGTGCCAGCAGCTTGGGACAGGGGCTCTACGAGCAGTACTTC.

The chain combines TRBV5-1 with TRBJ1-4; unclear D gene. Germline V CDR1 and CDR2: SGHRS, YFSETQ. The CDR3 runs 13 residues. V gave up 4 bases and J gave up 7 bases, with 11 bases separating them. CDR3 sequence (DNA): TGCGCCAGCAGCCGAACTGAGCGTGAAAAACTGTTTTTT. Protein product: CASSRTEREKLFF. Supplemented by reference TRBV5-1 and TRBJ1-4, the full variable domain reads KAGVTQTPRYLIKTRGQQVTLSCSPISGHRSVSWYQQTPGQGLQFLFEYFSETQRNKGNFPGRFSGRQFSNSRSEMNVSTLELGDSALYLCASSRTEREKLFFGSGTQLSVL.

The CDR3 loop is CASKDRQAEISPLHF. In DNA form, the CDR3 reads TGTGCCAGCAAAGATCGACAGGCGGAAATTTCACCCCTCCACTTT. The chain joins TRBV28 to TRBJ1-6; perhaps TRBD1 as D (6 bases). V dropped 7 bases and J dropped 9 bases, with 19 bases sitting between them. CDR1 is MDHEN, CDR2 SYDVKM, per germline. The CDR3 has 15 residues.

V gene TRBV5-6 combines with J gene TRBJ2-3; 10 bases map to TRBD1. The CDR3 is 14 amino acids. Unmatched junction bases numbered 4, after V lost 4 bases and J lost 5 bases. The germline gives CDR1 SGHDT, CDR2 YYEEEE. The CDR3 DNA is TGTGCCAGCAGCCGGGACAGGGGAGGAGATACGCAGTATTTT. Translated: CASSRDRGGDTQYF.

This rearrangement joins TRBV7-9 to TRBJ1-1, with D tentatively TRBD1 (6 bases). Germline CDR1 is SEHNR and CDR2 is FQNEAQ (reference sequence). Trimming removed 11 bases at V and 0 bases at J, with 19 bases between. This CDR3 spans 15 amino acids. In DNA form, the CDR3 reads TGTGCCGTTCGACAGGATGTACCTATGAACACTGAAGCTTTCTTT. Translated, it gives CAVRQDVPMNTEAFF.

This chain connects TRBV24-1 to TRBJ2-3; TRBD1 aligns across 7 bases. Germline lookup yields CDR1 KGHDR and CDR2 SFDVKD. CDR3 length equals 16 residues. J gave up 2 bases and V 10 bases, and 14 bases lay outside the gene matches. CDR3 in amino acids: CATGGYGTEITDTQYF. The CDR3 DNA is TGTGCCACTGGGGGCTACGGGACAGAGATCACAGATACGCAGTATTTT.

This chain links TRBV10-3 with TRBJ1-2; 7 nucleotides match TRBD1. The CDR3 extends over 12 amino acids. Germline CDR1 is ENHRY and CDR2 is SYGVKD. With 1 base clipped from V and 7 bases from J, the junction kept 0 bases outside the gene matches. For the CDR3, the DNA is TGTGCCATCAGTGAGTACAGGGGTGGCTACACCTTC. It encodes CAISEYRGGYTF.

The genes are TRBV12-3 or TRBV12-4 and TRBJ2-2; weak D call: TRBD1 (5 bases). There are 12 residues in the CDR3. V was cut by 7 bases and J by 7 bases, with 10 bases left in between. CDR3 bases: TGTGCCAGCACCACAGGTTTCGGGGAGCTGTTTTTT. The encoded protein is CASTTGFGELFF.

The rearrangement uses TRBV28 and TRBJ2-7, with 8 nucleotides matching TRBD1. The CDR3 has 14 amino acids. J gave up 2 bases and V 5 bases, and 5 bases lay outside the gene matches. Germline loops: CDR1 MDHEN, CDR2 SYDVKM. Here the CDR3 reads CASSDPQGAYEQYF. The CDR3, as DNA: TGTGCCAGCAGTGACCCACAGGGGGCCTACGAGCAGTACTTC.

The CDR3: CASGSLFLGEKLFF. CDR3 bases: TGTGCCAGTGGGAGTCTTTTCCTAGGTGAAAAACTGTTTTTT. The rearrangement joins TRBV28 to TRBJ1-4; D gene uncertain. The germline gives CDR1 MDHEN, CDR2 SYDVKM. There are 14 residues in the CDR3. The ends were cut back, 9 bases at V and 7 bases at J, with 18 bases in the middle.

The chain carries TRBV9 and TRBJ2-2, with a weak D call TRBD1 (6 bases). Germline V lookup: CDR1 SGDLS, CDR2 YYNGEE. CDR3 length: 15 amino acids. Trimming left V 3 bases short and J 4 bases short, with 13 bases between. CDR3 nucleotides: TGTGCCAGCAGCGCTCGGGACACACTCACCGGGGAGCTGTTTTTT. Protein product: CASSARDTLTGELFF.

V usage is TRBV29-1 and J usage is TRBJ1-2; D ambiguous. The CDR3 loop spans 11 amino acids. Per the germline V gene, CDR1 is SQVTM and CDR2 is ANQGSEA. The ends were cut back, 5 bases at V and 4 bases at J, with 8 bases in the middle. The CDR3 region has the DNA TGCAGCGTTTACAACGCCTATGGCTACACCTTC. Translating gives CSVYNAYGYTF.

CDR3 nucleotide sequence: TGCGCCAGCAGCCCACAGGGGCTGAACACTGAAGCTTTCTTT. Its protein is CASSPQGLNTEAFF. The rearrangement links TRBV5-1 to TRBJ1-1; 7 nucleotides line up with TRBD1. The CDR3 has 14 residues. The germline gives CDR1 SGHRS, CDR2 YFSETQ. The junction had 3 bases not matched to a gene; V was cut back by 4 bases and J by 0 bases.

The table lists this clone with a few counts. This sequence joins TRBV5-5 and TRBJ2-7, with a possible D match to TRBD1 (6 bases). The CDR3 consists of 15 residues. The germline gives CDR1 SGHKS, CDR2 YYEKEE (reference sequence). The V end lost 0 bases, the J end lost 2 bases, and 12 bases lay between the germline ends. As DNA, the CDR3 is TGTGCCAGCAGCTTGGTTTCACAGGGCCCCTACGAGCAGTACTTC. Residues: CASSLVSQGPYEQYF.

This clone was detected once. The CDR3 DNA is TGTGCCACCCAGGGCGAAAATGAAAAACTGTTTTTT. Translated, it gives CATQGENEKLFF. The chain recombines TRBV18 with TRBJ1-4; a weak D match, TRBD1 (5 bases). Looked up from germline, CDR1 is KGHSH and CDR2 is LQKENI. This CDR3 is 12 amino acids long. V was pared by 10 bases and J by 5 bases, with 11 bases between.

This clone was seen once. V usage is TRBV6-5 and J usage is TRBJ2-7; 7 bases map to TRBD2. The CDR3 is 13 residues long. Germline lookup yields CDR1 MNHEY and CDR2 SVGAGI. The trim removed 7 bases at V and 2 bases at J, leaving 5 bases unmatched. Here the CDR3 reads CASTGGITYEQYF. DNA for the CDR3: TGTGCCAGCACCGGGGGGATTACCTACGAGCAGTACTTC.

The chain employs TRBV4-1 and TRBJ1-2; 8 bases are a match to TRBD1. Germline CDR1 MGHRA, CDR2 YSYEKL. The CDR3 spans 15 residues. Trimming at V came to 3 bases and at J to 8 bases, leaving 11 bases not matched to a gene. CDR3 loop: CASSHRRTGNRGYTF. CDR3 bases: TGCGCCAGCAGCCACCGAAGGACAGGGAATAGGGGCTACACCTTC.

The chain combines TRBV2 with TRBJ2-2, with TRBD2 matching over 7 bases. The J segment lost 4 bases and the V segment lost 7 bases, leaving 6 bases of the junction unmatched. Germline lookup yields CDR1 SNHLY and CDR2 FYNNEI. This CDR3 is built from 14 residues. The CDR3 coding sequence is TGTGCCAGCAAGGCGGGAGATCTCACCGGGGAGCTGTTTTTT. It codes for CASKAGDLTGELFF. Full variable domain (outside the CDR3, taken from reference TRBV2 and TRBJ2-2): EPEVTQTPSHQVTQMGQEVILRCVPISNHLYFYWYRQILGQKVEFLVSFYNNEISEKSEIFDDQFSVERPDGSNFTLKIRSTKLEDSAMYFCASKAGDLTGELFFGEGSRLTVL.

This chain uses TRBV28 with TRBJ2-7; 8 positions agree with TRBD2. Germline lookup yields CDR1 MDHEN and CDR2 SYDVKM. The CDR3 is 14 amino acids. V lost 7 bases and J lost 0; bases outside the gene matches: 5. Here the CDR3 reads CASKRELSSYEQYF. CDR3 bases: TGTGCCAGCAAGCGGGAGCTAAGCTCCTACGAGCAGTACTTC.